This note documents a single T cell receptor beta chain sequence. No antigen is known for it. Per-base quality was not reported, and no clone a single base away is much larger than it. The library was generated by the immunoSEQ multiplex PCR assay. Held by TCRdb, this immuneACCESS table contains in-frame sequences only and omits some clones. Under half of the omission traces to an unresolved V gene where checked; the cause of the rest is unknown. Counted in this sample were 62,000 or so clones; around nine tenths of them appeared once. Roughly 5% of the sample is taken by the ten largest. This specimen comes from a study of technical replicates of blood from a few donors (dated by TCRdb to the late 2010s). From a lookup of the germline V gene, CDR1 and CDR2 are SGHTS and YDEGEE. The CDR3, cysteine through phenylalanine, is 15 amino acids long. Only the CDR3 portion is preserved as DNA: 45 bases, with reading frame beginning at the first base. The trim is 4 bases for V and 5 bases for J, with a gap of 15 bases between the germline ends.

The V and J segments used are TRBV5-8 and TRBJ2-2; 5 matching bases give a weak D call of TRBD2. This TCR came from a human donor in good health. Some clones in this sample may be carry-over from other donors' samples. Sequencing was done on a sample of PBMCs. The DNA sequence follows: TGTGCCAGCAGCCACCGGGAAGTGGTAACCGGGGAGCTGTTTTTT. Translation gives CASSHREVVTGELFF.